This TCR beta chain is from a study of response to subunit inactivated influenza vaccine. TCRdb recomputed calls from the RT-PCR reads with MiXCR, one row per CDR3 protein. The sample has some 200,000 distinct CDR3 sequences; 12% are singletons. This sample also belongs to another study, concerning T cells expressing NK-cell markers. That paper states: 5'RACE template switching with UMIs produced the TCR beta cDNA. The authors sequenced eight donors, of whom seven were HCMV-seropositive and one was seronegative.

The sequence was collected from a man aged 50-59 years who received an inactivated influenza vaccine. Specimen: CD8+ T cells sorted from PBMCs, collected 12 days after vaccination.

The CDR3 DNA reads as TGTGCCAGCAGTTACCTCGGGAACGAGCAGTACTTC. Its translation is CASSYLGNEQYF. The chain links TRBV6-2 or TRBV6-3 to TRBJ2-7; possibly TRBD2 for D (5 bases). The CDR3 loop spans 12 amino acids. V was shortened by 2 bases and J by 5 bases, with 7 bases between the two germline ends. Germline values: CDR1 MNHEY, CDR2 SVGEGT.